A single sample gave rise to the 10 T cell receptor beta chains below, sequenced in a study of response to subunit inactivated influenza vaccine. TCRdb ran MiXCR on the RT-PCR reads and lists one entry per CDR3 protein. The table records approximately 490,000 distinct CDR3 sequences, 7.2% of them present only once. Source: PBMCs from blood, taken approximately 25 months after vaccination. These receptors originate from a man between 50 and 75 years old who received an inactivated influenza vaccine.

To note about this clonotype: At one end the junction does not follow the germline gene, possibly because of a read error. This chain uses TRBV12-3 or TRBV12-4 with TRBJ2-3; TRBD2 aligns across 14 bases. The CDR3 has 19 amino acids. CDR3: CTSSPNLGTSGGSTDTQYF. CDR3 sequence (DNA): TGTACCAGCAGTCCCAACCTCGGGACTAGCGGGGGAAGCACAGATACGCAGTATTTT.

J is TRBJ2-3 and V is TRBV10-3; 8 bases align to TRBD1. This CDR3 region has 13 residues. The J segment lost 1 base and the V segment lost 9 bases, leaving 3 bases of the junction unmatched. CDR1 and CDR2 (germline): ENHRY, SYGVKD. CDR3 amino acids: CAIGDRRTDTQYF. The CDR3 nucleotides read TGTGCCATTGGGGACAGGCGCACAGATACGCAGTATTTT.

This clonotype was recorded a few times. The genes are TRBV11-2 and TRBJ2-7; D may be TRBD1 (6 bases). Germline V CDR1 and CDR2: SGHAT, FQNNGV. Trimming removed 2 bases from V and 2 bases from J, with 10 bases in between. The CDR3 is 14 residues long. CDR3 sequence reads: CASSLMGDTYEQYF. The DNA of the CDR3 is TGTGCCAGCAGCTTAATGGGGGACACCTACGAGCAGTACTTC. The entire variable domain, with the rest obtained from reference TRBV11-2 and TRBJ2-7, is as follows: EAGVAQSPRYKIIEKRQSVAFWCNPISGHATLYWYQQILGQGPKLLIQFQNNGVVDDSQLPKDRFSAERLKGVDSTLKIQPAKLEDSAVYLCASSLMGDTYEQYFGPGTRLTVT.

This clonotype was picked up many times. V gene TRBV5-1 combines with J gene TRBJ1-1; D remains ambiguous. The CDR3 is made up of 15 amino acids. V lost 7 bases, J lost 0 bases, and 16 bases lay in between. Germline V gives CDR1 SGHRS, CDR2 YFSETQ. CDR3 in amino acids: CASYRGGGMNTEAFF. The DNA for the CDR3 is TGCGCCAGCTACCGTGGAGGCGGGATGAACACTGAAGCTTTCTTT.

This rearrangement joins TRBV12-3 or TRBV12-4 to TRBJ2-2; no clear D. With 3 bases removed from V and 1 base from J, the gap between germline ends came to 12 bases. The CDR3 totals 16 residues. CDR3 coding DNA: TGTGCCAGCAGTTTCGGAAGCGCTATGAACACCGGGGAGCTGTTTTTT. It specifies CASSFGSAMNTGELFF.

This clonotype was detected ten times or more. This CDR3 reads CASRIRQENGYTF. The CDR3 region has the DNA TGTGCCAGCAGGATACGACAGGAAAACGGCTACACCTTC. The genes are TRBV7-2 and TRBJ1-2, with a weak D call TRBD1 (6 bases). Germline-derived CDR1 and CDR2 are SGHTA and FQGNSA. The CDR3 consists of 13 residues. The germline V and J ends were trimmed by 6 bases and 8 bases, with 16 bases remaining between them.

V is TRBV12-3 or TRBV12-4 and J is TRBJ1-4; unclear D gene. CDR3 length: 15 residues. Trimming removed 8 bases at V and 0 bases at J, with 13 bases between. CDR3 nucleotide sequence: TGTGCCAGCCGTTCTGGTGGGGCAACTAATGAAAAACTGTTTTTT. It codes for CASRSGGATNEKLFF.

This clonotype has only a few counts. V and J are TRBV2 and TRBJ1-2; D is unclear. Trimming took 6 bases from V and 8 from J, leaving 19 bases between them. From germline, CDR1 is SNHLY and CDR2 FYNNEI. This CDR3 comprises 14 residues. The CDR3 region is CASSDTGRGGGYTF. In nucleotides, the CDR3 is TGTGCCAGCAGCGATACCGGACGCGGCGGGGGCTACACCTTC.

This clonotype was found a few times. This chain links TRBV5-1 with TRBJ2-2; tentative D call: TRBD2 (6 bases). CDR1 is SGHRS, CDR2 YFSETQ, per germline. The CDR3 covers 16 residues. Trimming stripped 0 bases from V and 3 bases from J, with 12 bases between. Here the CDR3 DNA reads TGCGCCAGCAGCTTGGCCCCGAGGGACTACACCGGGGAGCTGTTTTTT. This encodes CASSLAPRDYTGELFF.

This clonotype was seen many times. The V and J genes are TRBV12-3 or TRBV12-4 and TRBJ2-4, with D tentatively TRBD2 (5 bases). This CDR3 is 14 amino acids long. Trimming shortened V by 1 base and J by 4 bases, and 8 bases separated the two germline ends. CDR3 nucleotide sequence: TGTGCCAGCAGTTTAGGAGGGATGAAAAACATTCAGTACTTC. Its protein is CASSLGGMKNIQYF.